This entry is about one TCR beta chain. The antigen remains undetermined. These data are taken from a study of human thymus T cells. Resections that were taken during corrective heart surgery supplied the thymus tissue. Corrective surgery for congenital heart defects was being performed on the healthy Finnish infants who were the donors. Method: immunoSEQ multiplex PCR; TCRdb's copy keeps in-frame clones and lacks some. The data show 100,000 to 150,000 clones, with over 85% seen just once and 0.02% to 0.03% held by the top ten. Study-wide findings and caveats: There appeared to be biased usage of V and J genes in thymic and blood repertoires. Related work showed strongly overlapping thymic repertoires across unrelated individuals.

The CDR3 is made up of 8 amino acids. Germline V lookup: CDR1 MNHNS, CDR2 SASEGT. The chain has TRBV6-1 and TRBJ2-5; D possibly uses TRBD1 or TRBD2 (5 bases each). The source is a boy under three years old with a congenital heart defect but otherwise immunologically healthy. Sequences were obtained from thymus tissue. The CDR3 spells CGGETQYF. In DNA, the CDR3 is TGTGGGGGGGAGACCCAGTACTTC.